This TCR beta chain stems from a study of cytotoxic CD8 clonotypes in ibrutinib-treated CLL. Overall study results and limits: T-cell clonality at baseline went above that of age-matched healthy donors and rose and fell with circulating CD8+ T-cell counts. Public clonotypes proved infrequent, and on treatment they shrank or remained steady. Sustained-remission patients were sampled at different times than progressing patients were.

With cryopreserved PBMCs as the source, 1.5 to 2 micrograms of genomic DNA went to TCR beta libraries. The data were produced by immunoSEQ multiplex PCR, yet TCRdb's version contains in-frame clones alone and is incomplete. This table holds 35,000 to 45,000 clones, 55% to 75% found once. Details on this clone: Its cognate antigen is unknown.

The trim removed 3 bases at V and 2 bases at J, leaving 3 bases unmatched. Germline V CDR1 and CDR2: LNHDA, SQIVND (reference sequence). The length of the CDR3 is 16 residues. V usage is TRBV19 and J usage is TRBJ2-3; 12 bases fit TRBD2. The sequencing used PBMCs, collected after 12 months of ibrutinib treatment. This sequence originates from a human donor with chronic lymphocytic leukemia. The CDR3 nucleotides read TGTGCCAGTAGTATGCTAGCGGGAGGGTCCACAGATACGCAGTATTTT. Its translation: CASSMLAGGSTDTQYF.